This T cell receptor (beta chain) was identified during a study of T cell responses to AZD1222 COVID-19 vaccine. Per germline, CDR1 SGDLS and CDR2 YYNGEE. The CDR3 covers 15 residues. The junction had 3 bases not matched to a gene; V was cut back by 1 base and J by 5 bases. Some clones are missing from TCRdb's copy, which holds only in-frame ones; the method was immunoSEQ multiplex PCR. The table records some 84,000 clones, 75% to 90% of them present only once. As for this clone: Its antigen remains unknown.

General study points: Females made up more of the donors, who were largely white British, and clonal diversity may have come out too low. Repertoires were obtained only post-peak T cell response.

The specimen comprised peripheral blood, sampled 28 days after the second AZD1222 dose. The sequence was collected from an adult who received the AZD1222 COVID-19 vaccine. This chain joins TRBV9 and TRBJ2-1; 10 positions agree with TRBD2. Here the CDR3 DNA reads TGTGCCAGCAGCGTACGAGGACTAGCGGACAATGAGCAGTTCTTC. Its translation: CASSVRGLADNEQFF.